What follows are 23 T cell receptor beta chains derived from one specimen sequenced in a study of CD8+ T cells in alopecia areata listed by TCRdb under 2018. Interpreted using the paper, the treatment or condition label stands for: oral pan-JAK inhibitor, 5-10 mg twice daily. The library relied on the immunoSEQ multiplex PCR assay. RNA was extracted from all samples and reverse transcribed into cDNA as template for TCR sequencing. In its TCRdb copy, this immuneACCESS table keeps in-frame sequences only and misses some clones. Where compared with another copy, unresolved V genes explain less than half of these, and the others have no known cause. The table for this sample lists roughly 200,000 clones; 30% to 40% of them were counted only once. The leading ten clones occupy 0.48% of the sample. The material sequenced was CD4+ T cells sorted from blood, taken at approximately week 34, from a patient treated with tofacitinib. These receptors all come from a human donor with alopecia areata.

The rearrangement links TRBV6-5 to TRBJ2-1; D gene unclear. CDR3 length: 11 residues. The germline CDR1 and CDR2 sequences are MNHEY and SVGAGI. The V end lost 7 bases, the J end lost 9 bases, and 10 bases lay between the germline ends. CDR3 bases: TGTGCCAGCAACTACAGAGTTGAGCAGTTCTTC. Its protein is CASNYRVEQFF.

CDR3 sequence reads: CSAGLAGNEQYF. In DNA, the CDR3 is TGCAGCGCCGGACTAGCGGGGAATGAGCAGTACTTC. The V and J genes are TRBV29-1 and TRBJ2-7; TRBD2 agrees at 12 bases. The CDR3 contains 12 residues. Trimming took 7 bases from V and 7 from J; bases not matched to a gene: 5. Germline loops: CDR1 SQVTM, CDR2 ANQGSEA.

This clone was counted a few times. The rearrangement links TRBV6-5 to TRBJ1-2; D is possibly TRBD1 (6 bases). Germline V gene data show CDR1 as MNHEY and CDR2 as SVGAGI. Deletions cut 3 bases from V and 8 bases from J, with 13 bases between. This CDR3 comprises 13 residues. This CDR3 reads CASSYRQEDGYTF. CDR3 coding DNA: TGTGCCAGCAGTTATCGACAGGAAGACGGCTACACCTTC.

The chain employs TRBV2 and TRBJ1-4; 8 bases fit TRBD1. Trimming cost V 1 base and J 11 bases; bases outside gene matches: 6. Germline V gives CDR1 SNHLY, CDR2 FYNNEI. This CDR3 spans 14 amino acids. Written as DNA, the CDR3 is TGTGCCAGCAGTGAAGGACAGGGGACGGTTAAACTGTTTTTT. Amino acids: CASSEGQGTVKLFF. The full variable domain, in which reference TRBV2 and TRBJ1-4 provide the parts outside the CDR3, is EPEVTQTPSHQVTQMGQEVILRCVPISNHLYFYWYRQILGQKVEFLVSFYNNEISEKSEIFDDQFSVERPDGSNFTLKIRSTKLEDSAMYFCASSEGQGTVKLFFGSGTQLSVL.

This rearrangement joins TRBV6-6 to TRBJ2-7; the match to TRBD2 covers 9 bases. The CDR3 totals 15 residues. V was clipped by 6 bases and J by 3 bases; unmatched bases: 9. Germline lookup yields CDR1 MNHNY and CDR2 SVGAGI (reference sequence). CDR3 bases: TGTGCCAGCAGCCGGAGTAGCGGGAGAGTCTACGAGCAGTACTTC. Its protein is CASSRSSGRVYEQYF.

V and J are TRBV19 and TRBJ1-2; D may be TRBD1 (5 bases). V gave up 3 bases and J gave up 4 bases, with 15 bases separating them. Germline assignment: CDR1 LNHDA and CDR2 SQIVND (reference sequence). The CDR3 has 15 amino acids. CDR3 DNA: TGTGCCAGTAGTATGGTACAGGCGGCTTTCTATGGCTACACCTTC. Encoded protein: CASSMVQAAFYGYTF.

Concerning this clone: Other DNA sequences in this specimen translate into the identical CDR3. This chain uses TRBV29-1 with TRBJ1-1; possibly TRBD1 for D (6 bases). The CDR3 covers 12 residues. Germline values: CDR1 SQVTM, CDR2 ANQGSEA. V was cut by 3 bases and J by 1 base, with 6 bases left in between. The CDR3 reads CSVDRGNTEAFF. In DNA form, the CDR3 reads TGCAGCGTTGACAGGGGGAACACTGAAGCTTTCTTT.

This chain uses TRBV4-1 with TRBJ2-1, with 7 bases fitting TRBD2. CDR1 is MGHRA, CDR2 YSYEKL, per germline. The CDR3 covers 14 residues. The trim removed 3 bases at V and 4 bases at J, leaving 3 bases unmatched. CDR3 region: CASSQGREYNEQFF. The CDR3 bases are TGCGCCAGCAGCCAGGGGAGGGAGTACAATGAGCAGTTCTTC.

The chain couples TRBV4-2 to TRBJ2-7; TRBD1 might be the D (6 bases). Germline loops: CDR1 LGHNA, CDR2 YNFKEQ. This CDR3 region has 14 residues. Trimming shortened V by 4 bases and J by 5 bases, and 15 bases separated the two germline ends. This chain's CDR3 is CASSPNRVKNEQYF. CDR3 nucleotide sequence: TGTGCCAGCAGCCCCAACAGGGTGAAGAACGAGCAGTACTTC.

V gene TRBV6-5 combines with J gene TRBJ2-7; tentatively, D is TRBD2 (6 bases). The V end was cut by 0 bases, the J end by 3 bases, with 15 bases between. Germline assignment: CDR1 MNHEY and CDR2 SVGAGI. CDR3 length: 16 residues. The CDR3 loop is CASSYSSAGPNYEQYF. CDR3 nucleotide sequence: TGTGCCAGCAGTTACTCATCTGCGGGACCCAACTACGAGCAGTACTTC.

The chain's CDR3 is CASSVETRYEQYF. The CDR3 bases are TGCGCCAGCAGCGTAGAGACACGGTACGAGCAGTACTTC. The V call is TRBV5-1, the J call TRBJ2-7; D ambiguous. The V gene's germline CDR1 is SGHRS and CDR2 YFSETQ. Trimming stripped 4 bases from V and 4 bases from J, with 12 bases between. The CDR3 has 13 amino acids. The whole variable domain, filled in from reference TRBV5-1 and TRBJ2-7, reads KAGVTQTPRYLIKTRGQQVTLSCSPISGHRSVSWYQQTPGQGLQFLFEYFSETQRNKGNFPGRFSGRQFSNSRSEMNVSTLELGDSALYLCASSVETRYEQYFGPGTRLTVT.

The chain recombines TRBV5-6 with TRBJ2-7, with D possibly being TRBD2 (6 bases). The germline CDR1 and CDR2 sequences are SGHDT and YYEEEE. CDR3 length: 16 residues. With 4 bases removed from V and 3 bases from J, the gap between germline ends came to 20 bases. The CDR3, as DNA: TGTGCCAGCAGCCTACGGGAGATAGGGGATTTCTACGAGCAGTACTTC. Protein sequence: CASSLREIGDFYEQYF.

This clone was picked up a small number of times. The J gene is TRBJ1-1, the V gene TRBV7-8; D is unclear. The ends were cut back, 0 bases at V and 3 bases at J, with 5 bases in the middle. CDR1 is SGHVS, CDR2 FQNEAQ, per germline. CDR3 length equals 13 residues. CDR3 sequence (DNA): TGTGCCAGCAGCTTAGCGGGTGACACTGAAGCTTTCTTT. Encoded protein: CASSLAGDTEAFF.

This clone was seen only a few times. The chain has TRBV5-1 and TRBJ2-1; weak D call: TRBD2 (6 bases). CDR1 is SGHRS and CDR2 is YFSETQ in the germline V gene. Deletions cut 6 bases from V and 6 bases from J, with 22 bases between. The CDR3 extends over 16 amino acids. The CDR3 region has the DNA TGCGCCAGCAATGCGTGGGCAAACGTCGGGAGCAATGAGCAGTTCTTC. Protein product: CASNAWANVGSNEQFF.

The V and J genes are TRBV7-9 and TRBJ2-7; 10 nucleotides match TRBD1. Germline V gene data show CDR1 as SEHNR and CDR2 as FQNEAQ (reference sequence). Losses at the gene ends were 2 bases for V and 3 bases for J; bases not matched to a gene: 4. This CDR3 spans 15 amino acids. The CDR3 coding sequence is TGTGCCAGCAGCTTATTCCGGGACAGGGGCTACGAGCAGTACTTC. Its translation is CASSLFRDRGYEQYF. Drawing the rest from reference TRBV7-9 and TRBJ2-7, the complete variable domain is DTGVSQNPRHKITKRGQNVTFRCDPISEHNRLYWYRQTLGQGPEFLTYFQNEAQLEKSRLLSDRFSAERPKGSFSTLEIQRTEQGDSAMYLCASSLFRDRGYEQYFGPGTRLTVT.

This clone was observed a few times. The chain combines TRBV5-4 with TRBJ2-1, with 11 bases that match TRBD2. J gave up 13 bases and V 3 bases, and 12 bases lay outside the gene matches. Germline V CDR1 and CDR2: SGHNT, YYREEE (reference sequence). The CDR3 is 15 amino acids. CDR3 DNA sequence: TGTGCCAGCAGCTCAAATTTAGCGGGAGGGAACGGACAGTTCTTC. The encoded protein is CASSSNLAGGNGQFF.

In its sample, this clone was seen a few times. The V and J genes are TRBV6-1 and TRBJ1-5; 7 nucleotides match TRBD1. Germline V gene lookup returns CDR1 MNHNS and CDR2 SASEGT. This CDR3 is 13 amino acids long. Trimming took 6 bases from V and 2 from J; bases not matched to a gene: 1. The CDR3 loop is CASSDRGNQPQHF. DNA for the CDR3: TGTGCCAGCAGCGACAGGGGCAATCAGCCCCAGCATTTT.

This chain links TRBV11-2 with TRBJ2-5; tentative D call: TRBD1 (6 bases). Germline V gene data show CDR1 as SGHAT and CDR2 as FQNNGV. V was shortened by 4 bases and J by 1 base, with 13 bases between the two germline ends. This CDR3 has 15 amino acids. Here the CDR3 DNA reads TGTGCCAGCAGCTACAAACAGGGAACCCAAGAGACCCAGTACTTC. Translating it yields CASSYKQGTQETQYF.

This clone came up a few times. The chain carries TRBV7-6 and TRBJ2-1, with TRBD2 matching 9 bases. Germline CDR1 is SGHVS and CDR2 is FNYEAQ. The J segment lost 9 bases and the V segment lost 1 base, leaving 4 bases of the junction unmatched. The CDR3 runs 14 residues. CDR3 sequence (DNA): TGTGCCAGCAGCTTAGGTGGACTAGCGAGTGAGCAGTTCTTC. Its translation: CASSLGGLASEQFF.

This clone was seen a handful of times. The chain is built from TRBV19 and TRBJ2-4; D not certain. CDR3 length: 14 amino acids. Germline loops: CDR1 LNHDA, CDR2 SQIVND (reference sequence). Trimming cost V 6 bases and J 0 bases, with 9 bases left between them. For the CDR3, the DNA is TGTGCCAGTAGCCCTCACTTAGCCAAAAACATTCAGTACTTC. Amino acids: CASSPHLAKNIQYF. Supplemented by reference TRBV19 and TRBJ2-4, the full variable domain reads DGGITQSPKYLFRKEGQNVTLSCEQNLNHDAMYWYRQDPGQGLRLIYYSQIVNDFQKGDIAEGYSVSREKKESFPLTVTSAQKNPTAFYLCASSPHLAKNIQYFGAGTRLSVL.

The chain uses TRBV15 and TRBJ2-3; 9 bases line up with TRBD1. There are 15 residues in the CDR3. After removal of 0 bases from V and 7 bases from J, the junction contained 5 bases not matched to a gene. The germline V gene has CDR1 LNHNV and CDR2 YYDKDF (reference sequence). The CDR3 reads CATSRDKTGGHTQYF. CDR3 bases: TGTGCCACCAGCAGAGATAAGACAGGGGGTCATACGCAGTATTTT.

The chain joins TRBV30 to TRBJ2-2, with D perhaps matching TRBD2 (6 bases). The germline V gene has CDR1 GTSNPN and CDR2 SVGIG (reference sequence). This CDR3 has 15 residues. Trimming removed 3 bases at V and 4 bases at J, with 15 bases between. CDR3 in amino acids: CAWRDKGLRTGELFF. The CDR3 nucleotides are TGTGCCTGGAGGGATAAGGGACTTCGCACCGGGGAGCTGTTTTTT.

The rearrangement joins TRBV30 to TRBJ2-3; D may be TRBD1 or TRBD2 (6 bases each). The germline V gene has CDR1 GTSNPN and CDR2 SVGIG (reference sequence). Trimming cost V 1 base and J 1 base, with 15 bases left between them. There are 16 residues in the CDR3. The CDR3 loop is CAWSAGARGGTDTQYF. CDR3 bases: TGTGCCTGGAGTGCGGGGGCGAGGGGTGGCACAGATACGCAGTATTTT.